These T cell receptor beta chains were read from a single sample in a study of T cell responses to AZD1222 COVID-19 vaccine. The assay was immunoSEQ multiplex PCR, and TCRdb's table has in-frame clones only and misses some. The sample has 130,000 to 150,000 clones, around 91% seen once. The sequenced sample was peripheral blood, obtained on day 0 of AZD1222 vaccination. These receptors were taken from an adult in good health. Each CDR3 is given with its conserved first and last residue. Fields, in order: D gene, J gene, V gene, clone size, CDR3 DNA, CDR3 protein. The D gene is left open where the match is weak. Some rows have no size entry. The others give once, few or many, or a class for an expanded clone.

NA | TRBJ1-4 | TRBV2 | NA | TGTGCCAGCAGTGGGCAACAGTTAACTAATGAAAAACTGTTTTTT | CASSGQQLTNEKLFF
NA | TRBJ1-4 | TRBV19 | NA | TGTGCCAGTAGTACGGGGGTAGATGAAAAACTGTTTTTT | CASSTGVDEKLFF
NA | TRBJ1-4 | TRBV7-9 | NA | TGTGCCAGCAGCCTGGGGCTAGGAGACAGACTTAATGAAAAACTGTTTTTT | CASSLGLGDRLNEKLFF
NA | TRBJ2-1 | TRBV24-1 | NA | TGTGCCACCAGTGATTTGGCAAGCAATGAGCAGTTCTTC | CATSDLASNEQFF
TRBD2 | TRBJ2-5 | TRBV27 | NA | TGTGCCAGCAGTGCCGGGACTAGCGGACAAGAGACCCAGTACTTC | CASSAGTSGQETQYF
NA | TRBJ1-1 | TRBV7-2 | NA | TGTGCCAGCAGCTTAGAGTTCGCGGACTCAGAAGCTTTCTTT | CASSLEFADSEAFF
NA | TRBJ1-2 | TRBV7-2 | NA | TGTGCCAGCAGCTTAGAACAGGGCTATGGCTACACCTTC | CASSLEQGYGYTF
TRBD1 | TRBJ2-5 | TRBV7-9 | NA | TGTGCCAGCAACAGGGGACAGGGCTTAGAGACCCAGTACTTC | CASNRGQGLETQYF
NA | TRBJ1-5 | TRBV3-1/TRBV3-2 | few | TGTGCCAGCAGCCGGGTTGAAGGCCAGCCCCAGCATTTT | CASSRVEGQPQHF
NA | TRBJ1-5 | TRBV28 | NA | TGTGCCAGCGTTTTCAGAGGGGGAAACAATCAGCCCCAGCATTTT | CASVFRGGNNQPQHF
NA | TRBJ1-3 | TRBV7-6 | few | TGTGCCAGCAGCGTTACGGCGAGCTCTGGAAACACCATATATTTT | CASSVTASSGNTIYF
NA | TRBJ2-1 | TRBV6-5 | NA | TGTGCCAGCAGGGCGGACAGCGAGCAGTTCTTC | CASRADSEQFF
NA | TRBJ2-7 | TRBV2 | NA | TGTGCCAGCAGCGGGCGGGCCGGCGAGCAGTACTTC | CASSGRAGEQYF
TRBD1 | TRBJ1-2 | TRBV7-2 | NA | TGTGCCAGCAGCTTAGGGCACAGGGGTAACTATGGCTACACCTTC | CASSLGHRGNYGYTF
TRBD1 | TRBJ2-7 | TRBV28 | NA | TGTGCCAGCAGTTATGGGGACAGGGCCTACGAGCAGTACTTC | CASSYGDRAYEQYF
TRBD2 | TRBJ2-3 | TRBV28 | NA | TGTGCCAGCAGTTGCCTACTAGCGGAGCTTACAGATACGCAGTATTTT | CASSCLLAELTDTQYF
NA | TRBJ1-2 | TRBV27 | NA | TGTGCCAGCAGTTTCCTTGGCATAGATGGGCGCTACACCTTC | CASSFLGIDGRYTF
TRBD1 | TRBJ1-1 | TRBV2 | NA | TGTGCCAGCAGTACCGATCGACAGGGATACACTGAAGCTTTCTTT | CASSTDRQGYTEAFF
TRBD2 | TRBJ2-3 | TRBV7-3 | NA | TGTGCCAGCAGCAGGACTAGCGGGGCTGTTGATACGCAGTATTTT | CASSRTSGAVDTQYF
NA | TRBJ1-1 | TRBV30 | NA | TGTGCCTGGAGTGTCCCGGACAGAGCGAACACTGAAGCTTTCTTT | CAWSVPDRANTEAFF
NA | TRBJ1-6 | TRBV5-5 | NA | TGTGCCAGCAGCTTGGCCACGCGGGAGGCGTCACCCCTCCACTTT | CASSLATREASPLHF
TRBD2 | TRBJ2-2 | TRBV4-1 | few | TGCGCCAGCAGCCGAGGGACTAGCGGGTATTATAGCAACACCGGGGAGCTGTTTTTT | CASSRGTSGYYSNTGELFF
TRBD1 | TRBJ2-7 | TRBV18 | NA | TGTGCCAGCTCACGCCCCGAACAGGGGACCTCCTACGAGCAGTACTTC | CASSRPEQGTSYEQYF